This T cell receptor (beta chain) is from a study of neurological immune-mediated disorders. Study conclusions and caveats: The most TCR clonal expansion was seen in HTLV-1-associated myelopathy, and the least was seen in multiple sclerosis, which fell below healthy controls.

This clonotype was observed at least ten times. What it recognizes is unknown. As for the cDNA, it was generated by 5'RACE with 10-nucleotide random UMIs. TCRdb used MiXCR to reprocess the 5' RACE reads, holding one entry per CDR3 protein. In the table there are about 99,000 distinct CDR3 sequences, about a tenth of which are singletons. CDR1 is SGHRS, CDR2 YFSETQ, per germline. V was trimmed by 4 bases and J by 5 bases, leaving 12 bases between them. This CDR3 is built from 13 residues. Time point specified: longitudinal time-point 3. Preparation of the unsorted libraries drew on 2 million PBMCs stored at -80 C.

V is TRBV5-1 and J is TRBJ2-5; D ambiguous. The material sequenced was PBMCs. The TCR comes from a female donor with HTLV-1-associated myelopathy (HAM/TSP). CDR3 sequence reads: CASSLRVEETQYF. CDR3 nucleotide sequence: TGCGCCAGCAGCCTAAGGGTTGAGGAGACCCAGTACTTC.